This section outlines one T cell receptor (beta chain) sequence together with its context. Its antigen is unknown. The sample comes from a study of vaccination and CD4 T cells after COVID-19. The overall study: At a median about 94 days (range 35 to 161) after diagnosis, post-COVID samples were drawn. As control conditions, cultures were given either a CEFX pool serving as positive control, an HIV-1 Nef pool, or no peptide at all. General observations from the study: Early post-infection timepoints were not included, and relatively few convalescent patients were studied.

CDR3 size: 16 residues. Germline V gives CDR1 SQVTM, CDR2 ANQGSEA. Trimming at V came to 5 bases and at J to 3 bases, leaving 8 bases not matched to a gene. Documented treatment: approximately nine-day PBMC culture with coronavirus spike peptide pools or control peptides (ViraFEST assay). Antigen-specific T cell expansion with peptide pools preceded TCR sequencing in the ViraFEST approach. An Oncomine TCR Beta short-read assay was used to sequence the DNA from cultured CD4+ T cells. From the PCR reads, TCRdb called clonotypes with MiXCR, one entry per CDR3 protein. Among over 14,000 distinct CDR3 sequences listed, 25% to 30% were seen once.

This rearrangement joins TRBV29-1 to TRBJ2-5; 14 bases match TRBD2. The sequencing here drew on CD4+ T cells from blood, cultured in vitro, taken before SARS-CoV-2 vaccination. The origin of this receptor is a human donor who received a COVID-19 vaccine. The CDR3 nucleotides are TGCAGCGTTTTAGGGACTAGCGGGGGCGTAAAAGAGACCCAGTACTTC. Amino acid sequence: CSVLGTSGGVKETQYF.